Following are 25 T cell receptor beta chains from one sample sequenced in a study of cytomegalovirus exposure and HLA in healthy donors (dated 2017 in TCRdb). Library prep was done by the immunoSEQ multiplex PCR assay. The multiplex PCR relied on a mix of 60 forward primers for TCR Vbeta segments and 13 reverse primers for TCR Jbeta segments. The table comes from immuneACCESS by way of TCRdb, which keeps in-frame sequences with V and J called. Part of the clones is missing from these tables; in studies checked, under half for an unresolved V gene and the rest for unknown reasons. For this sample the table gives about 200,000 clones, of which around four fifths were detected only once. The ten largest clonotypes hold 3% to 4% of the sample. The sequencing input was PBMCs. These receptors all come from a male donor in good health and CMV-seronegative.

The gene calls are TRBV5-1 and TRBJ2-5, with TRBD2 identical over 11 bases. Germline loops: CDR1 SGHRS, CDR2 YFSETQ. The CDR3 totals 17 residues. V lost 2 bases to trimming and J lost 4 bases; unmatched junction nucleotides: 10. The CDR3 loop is CASSLDSGRARGETQYF. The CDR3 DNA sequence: TGCGCCAGCAGCTTAGATAGCGGGAGGGCCAGAGGAGAGACCCAGTACTTC.

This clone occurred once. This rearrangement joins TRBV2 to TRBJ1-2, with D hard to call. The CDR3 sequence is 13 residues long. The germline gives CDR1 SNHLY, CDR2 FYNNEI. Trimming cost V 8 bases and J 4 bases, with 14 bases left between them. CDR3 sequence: CASGRVGSYGYTF. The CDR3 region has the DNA TGTGCCAGCGGGAGGGTGGGGAGCTATGGCTACACCTTC.

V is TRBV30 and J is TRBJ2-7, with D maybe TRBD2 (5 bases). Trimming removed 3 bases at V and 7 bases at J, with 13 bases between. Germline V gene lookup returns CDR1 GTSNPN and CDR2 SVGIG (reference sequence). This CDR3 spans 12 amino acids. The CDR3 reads CAWRGGIGEQYF. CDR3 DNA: TGTGCCTGGAGAGGAGGTATAGGTGAGCAGTACTTC.

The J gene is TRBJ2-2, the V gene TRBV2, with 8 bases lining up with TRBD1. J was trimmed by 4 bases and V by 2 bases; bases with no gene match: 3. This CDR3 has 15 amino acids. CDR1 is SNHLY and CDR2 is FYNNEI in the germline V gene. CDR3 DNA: TGTGCCAGCAGTGAAACAGGGGGACTCACCGGGGAGCTGTTTTTT. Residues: CASSETGGLTGELFF.

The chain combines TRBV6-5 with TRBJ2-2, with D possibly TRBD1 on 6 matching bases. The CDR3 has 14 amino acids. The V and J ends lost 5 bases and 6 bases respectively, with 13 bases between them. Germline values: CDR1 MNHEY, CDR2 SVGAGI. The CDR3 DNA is TGTGCCAGCAGTGAAGGGTCAGGGGCCGGGGAGCTGTTTTTT. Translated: CASSEGSGAGELFF.

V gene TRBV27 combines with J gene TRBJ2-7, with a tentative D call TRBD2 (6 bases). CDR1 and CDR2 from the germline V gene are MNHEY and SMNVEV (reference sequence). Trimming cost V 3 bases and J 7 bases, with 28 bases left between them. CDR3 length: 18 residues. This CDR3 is CASSFTVRPGVGRGEQYF. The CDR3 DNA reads TGTGCCAGCAGTTTTACGGTTCGGCCCGGAGTCGGGAGAGGAGAGCAGTACTTC.

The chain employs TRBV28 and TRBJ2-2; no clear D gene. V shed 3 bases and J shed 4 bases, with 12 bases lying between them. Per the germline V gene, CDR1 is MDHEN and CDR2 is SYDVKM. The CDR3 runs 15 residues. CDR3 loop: CASSFVARFTGELFF. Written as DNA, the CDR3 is TGTGCCAGCAGTTTTGTTGCCAGATTCACCGGGGAGCTGTTTTTT.

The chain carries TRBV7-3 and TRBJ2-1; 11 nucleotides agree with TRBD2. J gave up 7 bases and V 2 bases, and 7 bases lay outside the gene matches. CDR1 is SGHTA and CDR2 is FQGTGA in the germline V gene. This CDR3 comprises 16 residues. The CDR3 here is CASSLSLAGVDNEQFF. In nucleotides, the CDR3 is TGTGCCAGCAGCTTATCACTAGCGGGAGTAGATAATGAGCAGTTCTTC.

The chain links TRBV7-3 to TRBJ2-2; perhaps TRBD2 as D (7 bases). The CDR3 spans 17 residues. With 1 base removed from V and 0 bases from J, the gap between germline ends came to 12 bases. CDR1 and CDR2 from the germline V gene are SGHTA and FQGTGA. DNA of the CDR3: TGTGCCAGCAGCTTAAGGGGCGGGGGCGCGAACACCGGGGAGCTGTTTTTT. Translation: CASSLRGGGANTGELFF.

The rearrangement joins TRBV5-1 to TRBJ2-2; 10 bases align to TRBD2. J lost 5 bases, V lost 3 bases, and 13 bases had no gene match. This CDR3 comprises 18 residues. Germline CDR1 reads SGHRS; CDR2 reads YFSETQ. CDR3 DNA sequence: TGCGCCAGCAGCTGGTGGTCGCCTAGCGGGAGCAGGACCGGGGAGCTGTTTTTT. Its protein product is CASSWWSPSGSRTGELFF.

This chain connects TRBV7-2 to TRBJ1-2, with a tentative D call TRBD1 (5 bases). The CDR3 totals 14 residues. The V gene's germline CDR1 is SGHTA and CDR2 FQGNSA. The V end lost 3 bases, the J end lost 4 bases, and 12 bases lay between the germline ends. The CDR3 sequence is CASSFRQKGYGYTF. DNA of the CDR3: TGTGCCAGCAGCTTCCGACAGAAGGGCTATGGCTACACCTTC.

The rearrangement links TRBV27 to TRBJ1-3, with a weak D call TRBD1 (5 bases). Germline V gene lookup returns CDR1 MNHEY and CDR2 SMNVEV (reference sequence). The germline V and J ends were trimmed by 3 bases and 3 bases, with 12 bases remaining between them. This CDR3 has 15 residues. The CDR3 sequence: CASSLAGQNGNTIYF. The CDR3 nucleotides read TGTGCCAGCAGTTTGGCGGGGCAGAATGGAAACACCATATATTTT.

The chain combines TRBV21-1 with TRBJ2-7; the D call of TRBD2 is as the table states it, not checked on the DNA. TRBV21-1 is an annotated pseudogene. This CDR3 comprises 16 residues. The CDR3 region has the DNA TGTGCCAGCAAAAAAGGCGGGAGGACCCCTAATATGAAGCAGTACTTC. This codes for CASKKGGRTPNMKQYF.

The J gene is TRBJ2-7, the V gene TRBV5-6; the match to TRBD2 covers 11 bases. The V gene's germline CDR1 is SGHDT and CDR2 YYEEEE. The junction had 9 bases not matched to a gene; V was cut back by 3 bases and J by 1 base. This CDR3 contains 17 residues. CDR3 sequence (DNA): TGTGCCAGCAGCTCCCGACTAGCGGGGTACCCTTCCTACGAGCAGTACTTC. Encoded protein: CASSSRLAGYPSYEQYF.

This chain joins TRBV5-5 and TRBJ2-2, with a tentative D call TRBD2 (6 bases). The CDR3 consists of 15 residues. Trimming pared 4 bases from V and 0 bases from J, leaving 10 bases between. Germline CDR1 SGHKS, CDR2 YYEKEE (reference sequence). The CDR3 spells CASSGGGTNTGELFF. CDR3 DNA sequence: TGTGCCAGCAGCGGCGGAGGGACGAACACCGGGGAGCTGTTTTTT.

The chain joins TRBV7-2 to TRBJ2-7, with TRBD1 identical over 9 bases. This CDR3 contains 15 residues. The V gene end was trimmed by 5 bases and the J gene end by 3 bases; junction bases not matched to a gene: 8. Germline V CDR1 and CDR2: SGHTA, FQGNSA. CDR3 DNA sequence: TGTGCCAGCAGCCCGGGACAGGGAGGCTTCTACGAGCAGTACTTC. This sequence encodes CASSPGQGGFYEQYF.

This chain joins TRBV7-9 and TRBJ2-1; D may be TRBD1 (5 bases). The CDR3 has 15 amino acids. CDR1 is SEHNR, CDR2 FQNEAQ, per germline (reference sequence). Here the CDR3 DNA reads TGTTCCATTAATTCCCCAGGGATGACCTACAATGAGCAGTTCTTC. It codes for CSINSPGMTYNEQFF.

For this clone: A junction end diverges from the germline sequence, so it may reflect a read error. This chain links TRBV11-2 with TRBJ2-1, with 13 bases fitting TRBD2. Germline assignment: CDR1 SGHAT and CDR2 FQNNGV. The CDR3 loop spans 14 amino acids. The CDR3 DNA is TGTGCCAGCAGCTTGGCTGGACTAGCGGGAGCCGGGATCTTC. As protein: CASSLAGLAGAGIF.

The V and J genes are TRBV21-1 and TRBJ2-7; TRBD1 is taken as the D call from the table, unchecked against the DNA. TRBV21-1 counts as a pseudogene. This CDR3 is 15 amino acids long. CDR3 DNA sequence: TGTGCCAGCAGCAAAGCGGTTACAGGGTCCTACGAGCAGTACTTC. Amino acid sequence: CASSKAVTGSYEQYF.

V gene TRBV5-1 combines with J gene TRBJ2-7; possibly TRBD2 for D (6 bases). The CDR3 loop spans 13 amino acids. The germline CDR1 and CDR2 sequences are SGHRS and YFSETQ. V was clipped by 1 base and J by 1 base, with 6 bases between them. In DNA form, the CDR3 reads TGCGCCAGCAGCTTGCGGGGGTCCTACGAGCAGTACTTC. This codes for CASSLRGSYEQYF.

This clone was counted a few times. CDR3 in amino acids: CASSQEARGLNTEAFF. The CDR3 nucleotides read TGCGCCAGCAGCCAAGAAGCGCGAGGATTGAACACTGAAGCTTTCTTT. The chain has TRBV4-1 and TRBJ1-1; D is undetermined. This CDR3 contains 16 residues. The V and J ends lost 0 bases and 0 bases respectively, with 11 bases between them. The germline V gene encodes CDR1 MGHRA and CDR2 YSYEKL.

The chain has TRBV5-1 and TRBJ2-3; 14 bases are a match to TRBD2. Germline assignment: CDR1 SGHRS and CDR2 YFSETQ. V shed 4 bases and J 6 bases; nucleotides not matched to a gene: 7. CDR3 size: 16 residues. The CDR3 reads CASSVRLAGGSDTQYF. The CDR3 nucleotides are TGCGCCAGCAGCGTCAGACTAGCGGGAGGGTCGGATACGCAGTATTTT.

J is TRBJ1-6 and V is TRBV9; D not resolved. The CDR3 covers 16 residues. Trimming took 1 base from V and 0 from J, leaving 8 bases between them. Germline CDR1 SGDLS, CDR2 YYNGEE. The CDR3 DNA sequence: TGTGCCAGCAGCGTACTCTCGAGCTCCTATAATTCACCCCTCCACTTT. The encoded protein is CASSVLSSSYNSPLHF.

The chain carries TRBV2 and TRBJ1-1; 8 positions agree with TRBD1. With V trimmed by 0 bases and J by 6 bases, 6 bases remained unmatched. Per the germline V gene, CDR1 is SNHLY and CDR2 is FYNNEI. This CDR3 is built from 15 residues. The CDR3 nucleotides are TGTGCCAGCAGTGAAGCTGGGCAGGGGGCCGCTGAAGCTTTCTTT. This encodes CASSEAGQGAAEAFF.

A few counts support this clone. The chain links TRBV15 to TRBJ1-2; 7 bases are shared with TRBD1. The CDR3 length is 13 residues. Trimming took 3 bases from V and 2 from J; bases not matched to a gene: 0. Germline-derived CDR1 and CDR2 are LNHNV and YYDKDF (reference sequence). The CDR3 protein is CATSRDRNYGYTF. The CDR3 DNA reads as TGTGCCACCAGCAGGGACAGGAACTATGGCTACACCTTC.